This entry lists 12 T cell receptor beta chains sequenced from one sample in a study of cytomegalovirus exposure and HLA in healthy donors. Primers for the PCR totalled 60 Vbeta and 13 Jbeta. Clones were read by immunoSEQ multiplex PCR, and TCRdb kept only the in-frame ones, dropping some. Among 160,000 or so clones listed, around 72% were seen once. Source material: PBMCs. These receptors were collected from a female donor in good health and CMV-seronegative.

This clone was found a few times. This sequence joins TRBV5-6 and TRBJ2-1; a possible D gene is TRBD2 (6 bases). Germline V gene lookup returns CDR1 SGHDT and CDR2 YYEEEE. V was pared by 4 bases and J by 7 bases, with 18 bases between. The CDR3 consists of 15 residues. CDR3 nucleotides: TGTGCCAGCAGCGCATTAGCGGAACTGGGGAATGAGCAGTTCTTC. This sequence encodes CASSALAELGNEQFF.

This clone came up once. V gene TRBV27 combines with J gene TRBJ2-1; D may be TRBD2 (5 bases). The CDR3 length is 18 residues. Per germline, CDR1 MNHEY and CDR2 SMNVEV (reference sequence). Trimming stripped 5 bases from V and 2 bases from J, with 22 bases between. The CDR3 here is CASSQPRTGPRAYNEQFF. Here the CDR3 DNA reads TGTGCCAGCAGTCAACCCCGGACTGGCCCGAGGGCCTACAATGAGCAGTTCTTC.

V gene TRBV25-1 combines with J gene TRBJ2-1; D gene uncertain. V lost 10 bases to trimming and J lost 2 bases, with 3 bases between them. The CDR3 runs to 10 residues. Germline-derived CDR1 and CDR2 are MGHDK and SYGVNS. CDR3 loop: CATAYNEQFF. CDR3 bases: TGTGCCACCGCCTACAATGAGCAGTTCTTC.

This chain's CDR3 is CASFIVAGAHITYEQYF. DNA for the CDR3: TGTGCAAGTTTTATTGTCGCGGGGGCACATATCACCTACGAGCAGTACTTC. This rearrangement joins TRBV12-2 to TRBJ2-7; TRBD2 is taken as the D call from the table, unchecked against the DNA. TRBV12-2 is deemed a pseudogene. The CDR3 has 17 amino acids.

This chain links TRBV4-1 with TRBJ1-1, with TRBD1 as a possible D gene (5 bases). V was shortened by 1 base and J by 0 bases, with 9 bases between the two germline ends. Germline V lookup: CDR1 MGHRA, CDR2 YSYEKL. The CDR3 runs 15 residues. CDR3: CASSQAQDMNTEAFF. CDR3 coding DNA: TGCGCCAGCAGCCAAGCCCAGGACATGAACACTGAAGCTTTCTTT.

J is TRBJ1-2 and V is TRBV11-2; the match to TRBD1 covers 8 bases. Germline CDR1 is SGHAT and CDR2 is FQNNGV. The CDR3 totals 16 residues. With V trimmed by 2 bases and J by 4 bases, 9 bases remained unmatched. This chain's CDR3 is CASSLNQGAGFYGYTF. CDR3 nucleotide sequence: TGTGCCAGCAGCTTAAATCAGGGGGCGGGTTTCTATGGCTACACCTTC.

The chain recombines TRBV30 with TRBJ2-2; possibly TRBD1 for D (6 bases). The CDR3 totals 15 residues. The V gene lost 2 bases and the J gene lost 6 bases, with 16 bases spanning the gap. Germline-derived CDR1 and CDR2 are GTSNPN and SVGIG (reference sequence). CDR3: CAWSRGRGTAGELFF. The CDR3 bases are TGTGCCTGGAGTAGGGGCAGGGGAACGGCCGGGGAGCTGTTTTTT.

The chain recombines TRBV4-2 with TRBJ2-1; 13 bases match TRBD2. The J segment lost 5 bases and the V segment lost 4 bases, leaving 14 bases of the junction unmatched. CDR3 size: 19 residues. CDR1 and CDR2 from the germline V gene are LGHNA and YNFKEQ. DNA for the CDR3: TGTGCCAGCAGCCGCCTAGGGACCGGGACTAGCGGGGCCCACAATGAGCAGTTCTTC. Its translation is CASSRLGTGTSGAHNEQFF.

The chain recombines TRBV7-2 with TRBJ2-3; 10 positions agree with TRBD2. Germline trimming cut 4 bases from V and 10 bases from J; bases unmatched to any gene: 2. The CDR3 is made up of 12 amino acids. From germline, CDR1 is SGHTA and CDR2 FQGNSA. CDR3 residues: CASSSLAGAQYF. CDR3 bases: TGTGCCAGCAGCTCCCTAGCGGGGGCGCAGTATTTT.

V and J are TRBV9 and TRBJ1-6, with 7 bases identical to TRBD1. This CDR3 is 14 amino acids long. Germline CDR1 is SGDLS and CDR2 is YYNGEE. J gave up 7 bases and V 4 bases, and 5 bases lay outside the gene matches. DNA for the CDR3: TGTGCCAGCAGCCAGGACAGGAGCAATTCACCCCTCCACTTT. This codes for CASSQDRSNSPLHF.

There are a few counts of this clone. CDR3: CASSQFQVEVYGYTF. As DNA, the CDR3 is TGCGCCAGCAGCCAATTCCAGGTGGAGGTCTATGGCTACACCTTC. J is TRBJ1-2 and V is TRBV4-1; no clear D gene. V gave up 2 bases and J gave up 4 bases, with 14 bases separating them. The CDR3 is made up of 15 amino acids. Germline V gives CDR1 MGHRA, CDR2 YSYEKL.

This chain links TRBV5-1 with TRBJ2-7, with 8 bases identical to TRBD1. The trim removed 0 bases at V and 5 bases at J, leaving 7 bases unmatched. Germline values: CDR1 SGHRS, CDR2 YFSETQ. The CDR3 sequence is 15 residues long. CDR3 in amino acids: CASSLGTGGADEQYF. The CDR3 nucleotides are TGCGCCAGCAGCTTGGGCACAGGGGGTGCCGACGAGCAGTACTTC. The whole variable domain, filled in from reference TRBV5-1 and TRBJ2-7, reads KAGVTQTPRYLIKTRGQQVTLSCSPISGHRSVSWYQQTPGQGLQFLFEYFSETQRNKGNFPGRFSGRQFSNSRSEMNVSTLELGDSALYLCASSLGTGGADEQYFGPGTRLTVT.